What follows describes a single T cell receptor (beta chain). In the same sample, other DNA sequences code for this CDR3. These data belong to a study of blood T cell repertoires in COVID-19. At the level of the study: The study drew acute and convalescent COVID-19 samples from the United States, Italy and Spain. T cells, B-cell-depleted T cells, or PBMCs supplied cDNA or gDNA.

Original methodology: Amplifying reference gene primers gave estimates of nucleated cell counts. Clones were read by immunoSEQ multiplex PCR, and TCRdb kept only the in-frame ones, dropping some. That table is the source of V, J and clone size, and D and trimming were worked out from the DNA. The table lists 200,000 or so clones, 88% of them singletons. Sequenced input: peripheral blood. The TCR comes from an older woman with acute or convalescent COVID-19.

CDR3 DNA sequence: TGTGCCAGCAGCCCGGACAGTAATTCACCCCTCCACTTT. Amino acids: CASSPDSNSPLHF. The chain carries TRBV11-2 and TRBJ1-6, with D possibly matching TRBD1 (6 bases). There are 13 residues in the CDR3. Germline CDR1 SGHAT, CDR2 FQNNGV. Trimming pared 5 bases from V and 6 bases from J, leaving 8 bases between.